The rows below give T cell receptor beta chains drawn from one sample of a study of identical twins. From the 5' RACE reads, TCRdb called clonotypes with MiXCR, one entry per CDR3 protein. This table has around 470,000 distinct CDR3 sequences, 14% appearing once. The same data also contributed to another study, on yellow fever vaccine responses in identical twins.

Sequenced: CD4+ T cells sorted from blood. These TCRs come from a woman under 30 in good health. Each CDR3 is given with its conserved first and last residue. A D gene is named only where the DNA matches it firmly. Clone size is stated in some rows and not others, as once, few, many or a class when expanded.

TGTGCCAGCAGTTTATTCGGACAGGACAACGAGCAGTACTTC	CASSLFGQDNEQYF	TRBV27	many	TRBJ2-7	14	TRBD1
TGTGCCAGCAGGGAGGTAAGCGACTCCTACAATGAGCAGTTCTTC	CASREVSDSYNEQFF	TRBV6-2/TRBV6-3	.	TRBJ2-1	15	.
.	CISVPEAPCASGGARDQETQYF	TRBV7-5	.	TRBJ2-5	22	.
TGCGCCAGCAGGAGGGAAGGACCCTCACCCCTCCACTTT	CASRREGPSPLHF	TRBV5-1	.	TRBJ1-6	13	.
TGTGCCAGCAGCTTAGAGGCTGGGACTGCCGACACAGATACGCAGTATTTT	CASSLEAGTADTDTQYF	TRBV7-2	few	TRBJ2-3	17	.
TGTGCCAGCAGTTTCCGAGGAAGGGAGCTGTTTTTT	CASSFRGRELFF	TRBV12-3/TRBV12-4	.	TRBJ2-2	12	.
TGCAGTGGTGGTCAGCCCCCAAGAACAGATACGCAGTATTTT	CSGGQPPRTDTQYF	TRBV20-1	few	TRBJ2-3	14	.
TGTGCCAGCAGACTAGCGGGGGGATCCGGGGAGCTGTTTTTT	CASRLAGGSGELFF	TRBV14	few	TRBJ2-2	14	TRBD2
TGTGCCAGCAGCCACTCCGACAGGAAACTTTACGAGCAGTACTTC	CASSHSDRKLYEQYF	TRBV7-9	.	TRBJ2-7	15	.
TGTGCCACCAGCAGAGATCCCGGGGGGGTTCAGGCGGCACCCCTCCACTTT	CATSRDPGGVQAAPLHF	TRBV15	.	TRBJ1-6	17	.
TGCGCCAGCAGCAAGGCCGGACAGGGGGGCTATGGCTACACCTTC	CASSKAGQGGYGYTF	TRBV5-1	.	TRBJ1-2	15	TRBD1
TGTGCCGCAAGATCTACCGGGACAACCTACAATGAGCAGTTCTTC	CAARSTGTTYNEQFF	TRBV25-1	many	TRBJ2-1	15	.
TGTGCCAGCAGTTTAGCCCTAGCGGGGACTGTAAATGAGCAGTTCTTC	CASSLALAGTVNEQFF	TRBV12-3/TRBV12-4	few	TRBJ2-1	16	TRBD2
TGTGCCAGCAGCTTATCGGGCTCTTCAGATACGCAGTATTTT	CASSLSGSSDTQYF	TRBV7-2	few	TRBJ2-3	14	.
TGTGCCAGCAGCGTAGAGTCGGAAACAGGGGGCAACCCCAGAAGCTCCTACGAGCAGTACTTC	CASSVESETGGNPRSSYEQYF	TRBV9	many	TRBJ2-7	21	TRBD1
TGTGCCAGCAGCCAAAAAGCGAGGGCTGAAGCTTTCTTT	CASSQKARAEAFF	TRBV3-1	few	TRBJ1-1	13	.
TGCAGTGCTAGCAAATCAACAGGGAATCAGCCCCAGCATTTT	CSASKSTGNQPQHF	TRBV20-1	few	TRBJ1-5	14	.
TGTGCCAGCCAGACTCGTATCGGGACCCAGTACTTC	CASQTRIGTQYF	TRBV12-3/TRBV12-4	few	TRBJ2-5	12	.
TGCGCCAGCAGCCGCGGATCCGGGACAGGGGCCGTAAGGGGCGAAAAACTGTTTTTT	CASSRGSGTGAVRGEKLFF	TRBV4-1	few	TRBJ1-4	19	TRBD1
TGCGCCAGCAGCCGGGGCGGTTTGGCCCTCTACAATGAGCAGTTCTTC	CASSRGGLALYNEQFF	TRBV5-1	.	TRBJ2-1	16	.
TGTGCCAGCAGTTCCTTACCGGGACAGGCTAGAGACGAGCAGTACTTC	CASSSLPGQARDEQYF	TRBV28	few	TRBJ2-7	16	TRBD1
TGCAGTGCTCCGACCGGTTCTGGGACCCAGTACTTC	CSAPTGSGTQYF	TRBV20-1	few	TRBJ2-5	12	.
TGTGCCAGCGGTTTCCGGTGGGGGGGTAGCACAGATACGCAGTATTTT	CASGFRWGGSTDTQYF	TRBV2	.	TRBJ2-3	16	TRBD2
TGTGCCAGCAGCCTCGAACGGGGGCGAGGGGATGAGACCCAGTACTTC	CASSLERGRGDETQYF	TRBV3-1	.	TRBJ2-5	16	.
TGTGCCAGAAGAGCAGGCACTGAAGCTTTCTTT	CARRAGTEAFF	TRBV2	.	TRBJ1-1	11	.
TGTGCCAGCAGCCTTTACAGGGGGCAAGATGAAAAACTGTTTTTT	CASSLYRGQDEKLFF	TRBV7-9	few	TRBJ1-4	15	TRBD1
TGTGCCAGCAGCGAGGGCAGGGGACTTCAAGAGACCCAGTACTTC	CASSEGRGLQETQYF	TRBV9	.	TRBJ2-5	15	.
TGCAGCGTCGCTATGAGACTAGCGGTTTATGAGCAGTTCTTC	CSVAMRLAVYEQFF	TRBV29-1	many	TRBJ2-1	14	TRBD2
TGTGCCAGCAGCTTAGTCCGGGCTGCAACTAATGAAAAACTGTTTTTT	CASSLVRAATNEKLFF	TRBV11-2	few	TRBJ1-4	16	.
TGCAGATGTAGTAGCACAGGGTTGACCTACAATGAGCAGTTCTTC	CRCSSTGLTYNEQFF	TRBV20-1	few	TRBJ2-1	15	.
TGTGCCAGCAGACTCGGGGCTAGCGGGGGCCCCAAGACAGATACGCAGTATTTT	CASRLGASGGPKTDTQYF	TRBV2	few	TRBJ2-3	18	TRBD2
TGTGCCAGCAGTAAGACACTTTCTAGCTCCTACGAGCAGTACTTC	CASSKTLSSSYEQYF	TRBV6-2/TRBV6-3	few	TRBJ2-7	15	.
TGCAGTGCTAGATACTTAGGGGCCTCAGATACGCAGTATTTT	CSARYLGASDTQYF	TRBV20-1	few	TRBJ2-3	14	.
TGCGCCAGCAGCCAAGATGCCAGGGACACAGATACGCAGTATTTT	CASSQDARDTDTQYF	TRBV4-3	.	TRBJ2-3	15	.
TGTGCCAGCAGCTTACGGGTTGGGGGGGGTGTCTCCTACGAGCAGTACTTC	CASSLRVGGGVSYEQYF	TRBV7-2	many	TRBJ2-7	17	TRBD2
TGTGCCACCAGTGAGGGAGGCTTTAGCAATCAGCCCCAGCATTTT	CATSEGGFSNQPQHF	TRBV24-1	few	TRBJ1-5	15	.
TGTGCCAGCAGTTACTCGTACCAAAGACAGGGACGGGAGCTGTTTTTT	CASSYSYQRQGRELFF	TRBV6-5	.	TRBJ2-2	16	TRBD1
TGTGCCAGCAGCTTAGACTCGCGGGGTTCCTACGAGCAGTACTTC	CASSLDSRGSYEQYF	TRBV7-2	few	TRBJ2-7	15	.
TGTGCCAGCAGCCAAGGGGGGGGACATTCATCCTACGAGCAGTACTTC	CASSQGGGHSSYEQYF	TRBV3-1	.	TRBJ2-7	16	.
TGTGCCAGCAGGGGACTAGCGGGGGGCGGCTCCTACAATGAGCAGTTCTTC	CASRGLAGGGSYNEQFF	TRBV6-1	.	TRBJ2-1	17	TRBD2
TGTGCCAGCAGCTTTGGACTGACCTCCGATTACGAGCAGTACTTC	CASSFGLTSDYEQYF	TRBV11-1	.	TRBJ2-7	15	.
TGTGCCAGCAGCGTAGCGCTAGCGGGAGGGCCTTTCGGCAATGAGCAGTTCTTC	CASSVALAGGPFGNEQFF	TRBV9	.	TRBJ2-1	18	TRBD2
TGCAGTGCTAGGGACCCCGCCGGACAGGCCTACGAGCAGTACTTC	CSARDPAGQAYEQYF	TRBV20-1	few	TRBJ2-7	15	TRBD1
TGTGCCAGCGGAGGGGGCTTCACTGAAGCTTTCTTT	CASGGGFTEAFF	TRBV28	few	TRBJ1-1	12	TRBD1
TGTGCCACCAGTGACTTTGACGTTATGGGGAACACCGGGGAGCTGTTTTTT	CATSDFDVMGNTGELFF	TRBV24-1	many	TRBJ2-2	17	.
TGCGCCAGCAGCTTATCGACTAGTTTTACAGATACGCAGTATTTT	CASSLSTSFTDTQYF	TRBV5-1	few	TRBJ2-3	15	.
TGTGCCAGCAGTGAGTCGATAACGAGGGACGAGCAGTACTTC	CASSESITRDEQYF	TRBV25-1	many	TRBJ2-7	14	.
TGCAGTGCCAGACGAGACCATAGCAATCAGCCCCAGCATTTT	CSARRDHSNQPQHF	TRBV20-1	.	TRBJ1-5	14	.
TGTGCCAGCAGTTACTCGACTAGCGGGGGGGGTGAGCAGTTCTTC	CASSYSTSGGGEQFF	TRBV6-5	.	TRBJ2-1	15	TRBD2
TGTGCCAGCAGTTTAGTGACTAGCGGGATTTCCGTACAGATCTTC	CASSLVTSGISVQIF	TRBV12-3/TRBV12-4	.	TRBJ2-1	15	TRBD2
TGTGCCAGCAGCAGAACCGGGACAGGGTTCGAGCAGTACTTC	CASSRTGTGFEQYF	TRBV6-2/TRBV6-3	.	TRBJ2-7	14	TRBD1
TGCAGCGTTGAAGGGGTAGCGGTCCGCAGGACCCAGTACTTC	CSVEGVAVRRTQYF	TRBV29-1	.	TRBJ2-5	14	.
TGTGCCTGGAGCCCCCTACCGGGCCTTCGGGGGTGGGGTGAGCAGTTCTTC	CAWSPLPGLRGWGEQFF	TRBV30	.	TRBJ2-1	17	.